Below, 8 T cell receptor beta chains from the same sample are listed, as sequenced in a study of T cell changes during pregnancy in multiple sclerosis. Sequencing was performed with immunoSEQ multiplex PCR; in TCRdb, only in-frame clones are kept and a portion is missing. The sample has about 32,000 clones, 89% seen once; the top ten hold roughly 11%. This material consisted of CD8+ T cells from peripheral blood mononuclear cells, taken in the third trimester of pregnancy. These receptors were taken from a female donor with multiple sclerosis, enrolled in a pregnancy study.

The chain carries TRBV9 and TRBJ1-6, with D tentatively TRBD1 (5 bases). V gave up 0 bases and J gave up 7 bases, with 17 bases separating them. Germline V lookup: CDR1 SGDLS, CDR2 YYNGEE. This CDR3 region has 17 residues. Here the CDR3 DNA reads TGTGCCAGCAGCGTAGAAAGACAGCCCGAAGGGAATTCACCCCTCCACTTT. It yields the protein CASSVERQPEGNSPLHF.

V and J are TRBV19 and TRBJ1-6; D remains ambiguous. V was clipped by 6 bases and J by 7 bases, with 13 bases between them. The CDR3 loop spans 14 amino acids. Germline V gives CDR1 LNHDA, CDR2 SQIVND (reference sequence). The CDR3 DNA reads as TGTGCCAGTAGGCCGTCTAAGCCAAATTCACCCCTCCACTTT. It specifies CASRPSKPNSPLHF. Full variable domain (remainder filled in from reference TRBV19 and TRBJ1-6): DGGITQSPKYLFRKEGQNVTLSCEQNLNHDAMYWYRQDPGQGLRLIYYSQIVNDFQKGDIAEGYSVSREKKESFPLTVTSAQKNPTAFYLCASRPSKPNSPLHFGNGTRLTVT.

The rearrangement joins TRBV5-5 to TRBJ2-3; 7 bases are a match to TRBD1. CDR1 and CDR2 from the germline V gene are SGHKS and YYEKEE (reference sequence). V was clipped by 1 base and J by 4 bases; unmatched bases: 6. The CDR3 covers 15 residues. The CDR3 DNA reads TGTGCCAGCAGCTTGACAGGGGATTTCTCAGATACGCAGTATTTT. It encodes CASSLTGDFSDTQYF.

This clone was seen a single time. The chain joins TRBV5-1 to TRBJ2-1; TRBD2 agrees at 9 bases. V trimming: 2 bases; J trimming: 4 bases; junction bases outside the gene matches: 7. The CDR3 length is 16 residues. Germline CDR1 is SGHRS and CDR2 is YFSETQ. As DNA, the CDR3 is TGCGCCAGCAGCTTTCGTTCGAGCGGGGGGTACAATGAGCAGTTCTTC. It translates to CASSFRSSGGYNEQFF.

This chain joins TRBV29-1 and TRBJ2-1, with TRBD2 as a possible D gene (6 bases). CDR3 length equals 13 residues. Between the trimmed V and J ends, which lost 4 bases and 5 bases, there was a span of 12 bases. Germline CDR1 SQVTM, CDR2 ANQGSEA. CDR3 in DNA: TGCAGCGTTGTGGACTACGAGAACAATGAGCAGTTCTTC. It encodes CSVVDYENNEQFF.

V gene TRBV5-4 combines with J gene TRBJ2-7; TRBD1 might be the D (7 bases). The germline V and J ends were trimmed by 2 bases and 5 bases, with 14 bases remaining between them. The germline CDR1 and CDR2 sequences are SGHNT and YYREEE (reference sequence). This CDR3 has 14 amino acids. DNA for the CDR3: TGTGCCAGCAGCTTTGAGACAGGGAGGAACGAGCAGTACTTC. Amino acids: CASSFETGRNEQYF.

The genes are TRBV4-1 and TRBJ2-1, with TRBD2 matching 8 bases. This CDR3 comprises 14 residues. The trim removed 4 bases at V and 5 bases at J, leaving 4 bases unmatched. Germline-derived CDR1 and CDR2 are MGHRA and YSYEKL. CDR3 region: CASSLAGLDNEQFF. CDR3 nucleotides: TGCGCCAGCAGCCTAGCGGGGCTCGACAATGAGCAGTTCTTC.

The V gene is TRBV4-2, the J gene TRBJ2-2; TRBD1 aligns across 10 bases. CDR3 length: 17 amino acids. V trimming: 3 bases; J trimming: 3 bases; junction bases outside the gene matches: 7. Germline assignment: CDR1 LGHNA and CDR2 YNFKEQ. CDR3 residues: CASSHLPTGGDTGELFF. The CDR3 coding sequence is TGTGCCAGCAGCCACCTACCGACAGGGGGCGACACCGGGGAGCTGTTTTTT.